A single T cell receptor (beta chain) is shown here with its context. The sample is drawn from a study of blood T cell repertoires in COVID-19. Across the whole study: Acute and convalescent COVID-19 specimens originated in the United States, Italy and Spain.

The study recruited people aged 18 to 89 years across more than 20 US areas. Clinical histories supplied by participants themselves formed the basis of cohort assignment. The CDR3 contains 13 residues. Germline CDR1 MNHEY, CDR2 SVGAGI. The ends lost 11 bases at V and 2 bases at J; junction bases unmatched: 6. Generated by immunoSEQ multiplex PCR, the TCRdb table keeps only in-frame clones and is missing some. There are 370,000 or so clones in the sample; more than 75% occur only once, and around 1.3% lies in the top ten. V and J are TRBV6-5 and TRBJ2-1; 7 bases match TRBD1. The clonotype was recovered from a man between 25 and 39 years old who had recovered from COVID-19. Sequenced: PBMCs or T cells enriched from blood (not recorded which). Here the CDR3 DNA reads TGTGCCTCCCACAGGGGCCCCTACAATGAGCAGTTCTTC. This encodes CASHRGPYNEQFF.